A selection of T cell receptor beta chains follows, all from one sample in a study of cytomegalovirus exposure and HLA in healthy donors. Data came from immunoSEQ multiplex PCR; TCRdb stores just in-frame clones and leaves some out. The sample holds about 67,000 clones; around 67% are singletons and the top ten take 2% to 2.5%. Sequencing input: PBMCs. The receptor set was obtained from a woman in her 30s in good health and CMV-seronegative. Each CDR3 is given with its conserved first and last residue.

v_gene	len	j_gene	CDR3aa
TRBV5-4	13	TRBJ2-5	CASSLDPVETQYF
TRBV6-5	12	TRBJ2-7	CASSSDRYEQYF
TRBV5-4	15	TRBJ1-5	CASSHDRPLHQPQHF
TRBV6-5	15	TRBJ2-7	CASSPLAGGTYEQYF
TRBV2	14	TRBJ2-5	CASSPDRGIETQYF
TRBV11-2	19	TRBJ1-1	CASSGRGTGGAAGNTEAFF
TRBV19	14	TRBJ2-3	CASRTGKRTDTQYF
TRBV29-1	15	TRBJ2-2	CSVTSGTSSTGELFF
TRBV7-9	14	TRBJ2-7	CASTSGLRRDEQYF
TRBV15	21	TRBJ1-1	CATSRALWDSAPPWGSPEAFF
TRBV11-2	15	TRBJ2-2	CASSFGTGSTGELFF
TRBV30	14	TRBJ1-1	CAWTTRTVGAEAFF
TRBV6-1	16	TRBJ1-1	CASSEVSPTDNTEAFF
TRBV11-2	14	TRBJ1-4	CASSSIGQGEKLFF
TRBV19	15	TRBJ1-6	CASSITGSRYSPLHF
TRBV6-1	15	TRBJ1-1	CASSAWTGENTEAFF
TRBV7-2	18	TRBJ2-3	CASSPRTRLVSVTDTQYF
TRBV6-5	12	TRBJ1-1	CAIAGLNTEAFF
TRBV6-1	14	TRBJ1-1	CASSPTGVNTEAFF
TRBV19	11	TRBJ1-2	CASSIQDGYTF
TRBV6-1	13	TRBJ1-5	CATKGTGDQPQHF
TRBV5-1	13	TRBJ1-2	CASSLAGLKGYTF
TRBV6-6	15	TRBJ1-1	CASSPTKGGITEAFF
TRBV9	14	TRBJ2-5	CASSVGLAAETQYF
TRBV14	15	TRBJ2-1	CASSPDRGPYNEQFF
TRBV6-5	12	TRBJ2-7	CASSEGYYEQYF
TRBV2	15	TRBJ2-5	CASSGTSGGQETQYF
TRBV21-1	17	TRBJ2-7	CASSKERPRTEAYEQYF
TRBV7-9	11	TRBJ2-3	CASSFGDRAHF